One sample yielded the 32 T cell receptor beta chains listed below, sequenced in a study of shared clonotypes between healthy human individuals. CD45RO-negative, CCR7-selected cells formed the naive CD8 fraction, which excluded terminally differentiated effector memory CD45RA+ cells. Assay: immunoSEQ multiplex PCR; the TCRdb copy retains only in-frame clones and omits some. The sample includes some 2.1 million clones, around 93% of them seen just once. The sequenced sample was naive CD8+ T cells from PBMCs. The source of these receptors is a man aged 18-30 years in good health. Some clones in this sample may be carry-over from other donors' samples.

V usage is TRBV28 and J usage is TRBJ2-7; 7 bases are a match to TRBD2. CDR1 and CDR2 (germline): MDHEN, SYDVKM. The junction had 11 bases not matched to a gene; V was cut back by 5 bases and J by 4 bases. This CDR3 contains 15 residues. Written as DNA, the CDR3 is TGTGCCAGCAGTCTTCTGCTAGCGGCTGAATACGAGCAGTACTTC. Its translation: CASSLLLAAEYEQYF.

The gene calls are TRBV28 and TRBJ1-2; D perhaps matches TRBD1 (6 bases). Germline V CDR1 and CDR2: MDHEN, SYDVKM. CDR3 length: 14 amino acids. Trimming took off 8 bases at V and 5 bases at J, with 18 bases between the two ends. The CDR3 loop reads CASARTGTAYGYTF. DNA of the CDR3: TGTGCCAGCGCTAGAACAGGGACCGCTTATGGCTACACCTTC.

On this clone itself: Other nucleotide sequences in the sample specify the same CDR3. This chain links TRBV19 with TRBJ2-7; D not resolved. Germline V lookup: CDR1 LNHDA, CDR2 SQIVND (reference sequence). This CDR3 comprises 14 residues. Trimming removed 3 bases from V and 0 bases from J, with 9 bases in between. CDR3 in DNA: TGTGCCAGTAGTATGGGTCAGTCCTCCTACGAGCAGTACTTC. The encoded protein is CASSMGQSSYEQYF.

The chain uses TRBV27 and TRBJ2-3; TRBD1 aligns across 7 bases. The CDR3 has 16 residues. The V segment lost 5 bases and the J segment 2 bases; nucleotides outside the gene matches: 10. The germline V gene has CDR1 MNHEY and CDR2 SMNVEV (reference sequence). The DNA of the CDR3 is TGTGCCAGCAGTGAAGAGACAGGGACGACCACAGATACGCAGTATTTT. It specifies CASSEETGTTTDTQYF.

V and J are TRBV19 and TRBJ1-1; D is uncertain. Trimming pared 3 bases from V and 1 base from J, leaving 15 bases between. CDR3 size: 16 residues. CDR1 and CDR2 from the germline V gene are LNHDA and SQIVND (reference sequence). CDR3: CASSITPWQANTEAFF. CDR3 nucleotides: TGTGCCAGTAGTATTACTCCCTGGCAGGCGAACACTGAAGCTTTCTTT. The full variable domain, with the rest looked up from reference TRBV19 and TRBJ1-1, is DGGITQSPKYLFRKEGQNVTLSCEQNLNHDAMYWYRQDPGQGLRLIYYSQIVNDFQKGDIAEGYSVSREKKESFPLTVTSAQKNPTAFYLCASSITPWQANTEAFFGQGTRLTVV.

The V gene is TRBV6-5, the J gene TRBJ2-1; D unresolved. Looked up from germline, CDR1 is MNHEY and CDR2 is SVGAGI. Trimming removed 4 bases from V and 0 bases from J, with 13 bases in between. CDR3 length: 16 residues. The CDR3 DNA follows: TGTGCCAGCAGTTCCACCAGGTGGAGCTCCTACAATGAGCAGTTCTTC. Its translation: CASSSTRWSSYNEQFF.

As for this clone: The junction departs from germline at one end; a sequencing error may be responsible. The chain is built from TRBV7-2 and TRBJ2-2; TRBD2 is a possible D gene (6 bases). Germline loops: CDR1 SGHTA, CDR2 FQGNSA. The CDR3 runs to 14 residues. The chain's CDR3 is CAGSRLEGTGELFF. In nucleotides, the CDR3 is TGTGCCGGCAGCCGACTAGAGGGAACCGGGGAGCTGTTTTTT.

V usage is TRBV5-4 and J usage is TRBJ2-7; a possible D gene is TRBD1 (5 bases). Trimming pared 0 bases from V and 2 bases from J, leaving 6 bases between. The CDR3 sequence is 13 residues long. Germline values: CDR1 SGHNT, CDR2 YYREEE (reference sequence). This chain's CDR3 is CASSLATAYEQYF. In DNA form, the CDR3 reads TGTGCCAGCAGCTTGGCGACAGCCTACGAGCAGTACTTC.

The rearrangement uses TRBV10-3 and TRBJ2-7; no clear D gene. The CDR3 sequence is 15 residues long. Per germline, CDR1 ENHRY and CDR2 SYGVKD. V was trimmed by 0 bases and J by 3 bases, leaving 12 bases between them. The CDR3 DNA reads as TGTGCCATCAGTGAGTCAACAGCCCGCAACTACGAGCAGTACTTC. This sequence encodes CAISESTARNYEQYF.

The chain joins TRBV5-1 to TRBJ2-1; 8 nucleotides agree with TRBD2. CDR1 and CDR2 (germline): SGHRS, YFSETQ. Trimming at V came to 4 bases and at J to 0 bases, leaving 18 bases not matched to a gene. CDR3 length: 20 residues. CDR3 region: CASSPGRLASLPSSYNEQFF. CDR3 nucleotides: TGCGCCAGCAGCCCTGGGAGACTAGCGTCCTTGCCGAGCTCCTACAATGAGCAGTTCTTC.

CDR3 loop: CASAVDRGKNIQYF. CDR3 bases: TGTGCCAGTGCGGTCGACAGAGGCAAAAACATTCAGTACTTC. The gene calls are TRBV19 and TRBJ2-4; tentative D call: TRBD1 (5 bases). The germline V and J ends were trimmed by 8 bases and 3 bases, with 14 bases remaining between them. The CDR3 contains 14 residues. Germline-derived CDR1 and CDR2 are LNHDA and SQIVND (reference sequence).

This rearrangement joins TRBV4-1 to TRBJ2-1; D not resolved. The germline gives CDR1 MGHRA, CDR2 YSYEKL. Trimming took off 0 bases at V and 8 bases at J, with 20 bases between the two ends. The CDR3 is made up of 17 amino acids. CDR3 region: CASSQDFDRVLRYEQFF. The CDR3 DNA reads as TGCGCCAGCAGCCAAGATTTCGACCGAGTACTGAGGTATGAGCAGTTCTTC.

This clone has only one observation. Other DNA sequences from this sample encode an identical CDR3 as well. This chain's CDR3 is CASSFRLAGDNEQFF. Written as DNA, the CDR3 is TGTGCCAGCAGTTTCCGGCTAGCGGGAGACAATGAGCAGTTCTTC. The chain employs TRBV27 and TRBJ2-1, with 10 positions matching TRBD2. This CDR3 is 15 amino acids long. Per the germline V gene, CDR1 is MNHEY and CDR2 is SMNVEV (reference sequence). Trimming removed 3 bases from V and 5 bases from J; junction bases left unmatched: 4.

Concerning this clone: Other DNA sequences of this sample code for an identical CDR3. This chain's CDR3 is CASSYSGGPTEAFF. The CDR3 region has the DNA TGTGCCAGCAGTTACTCGGGGGGGCCCACTGAAGCTTTCTTT. The chain employs TRBV6-5 and TRBJ1-1, with TRBD1 as a possible D gene (6 bases). V was shortened by 0 bases and J by 4 bases, with 9 bases between the two germline ends. The CDR3 loop spans 14 amino acids. CDR1 is MNHEY, CDR2 SVGAGI, per germline.

V gene TRBV21-1 combines with J gene TRBJ2-7; the DNA was not compared with TRBD2, the D call given in the table. TRBV21-1 is a listed pseudogene. The CDR3 is made up of 14 amino acids. CDR3 nucleotides: TGTGCCAGCAGCAAAGCTACGGGGGACCACGAGCAGTACTTC. Amino acid sequence: CASSKATGDHEQYF.

Of note for this clone: The same CDR3 can be traced to other DNA sequences in this sample. The genes are TRBV27 and TRBJ2-6; D is undetermined. V was cut by 4 bases and J by 0 bases, with 4 bases left in between. Germline V gives CDR1 MNHEY, CDR2 SMNVEV (reference sequence). The CDR3 totals 14 residues. CDR3 coding DNA: TGTGCCAGCAGTTCCCTCTCTGGGGCCAACGTCCTGACTTTC. The encoded protein is CASSSLSGANVLTF.

The V and J genes are TRBV30 and TRBJ2-1; D ambiguous. The CDR3 spans 14 residues. Germline V gene sequence: CDR1 GTSNPN, CDR2 SVGIG (reference sequence). The ends were cut back, 3 bases at V and 0 bases at J, with 9 bases in the middle. CDR3 region: CAWSPASSYNEQFF. Here the CDR3 DNA reads TGTGCCTGGAGCCCAGCGAGCTCCTACAATGAGCAGTTCTTC.

The chain employs TRBV27 and TRBJ2-7; D might be TRBD1 (6 bases). Trimming removed 11 bases at V and 3 bases at J, with 17 bases between. The CDR3 runs to 13 residues. Germline CDR1 MNHEY, CDR2 SMNVEV (reference sequence). The CDR3 reads CAASPRRGYEQYF. The DNA for the CDR3 is TGTGCCGCCTCGCCCCGCAGGGGCTACGAGCAGTACTTC.

The chain uses TRBV7-8 and TRBJ2-7; D remains ambiguous. The CDR3 runs 15 residues. CDR1 is SGHVS, CDR2 FQNEAQ, per germline. V dropped 2 bases and J dropped 5 bases, with 16 bases sitting between them. The DNA of the CDR3 is TGTGCCAGCAGCTTATTACCCCAGCCCCTGCACGAGCAGTACTTC. Translating gives CASSLLPQPLHEQYF.

This clone was observed a single time. The rearrangement joins TRBV4-2 to TRBJ2-7, with 9 bases fitting TRBD1. Germline values: CDR1 LGHNA, CDR2 YNFKEQ. V lost 0 bases, J lost 6 bases, and 6 bases stayed unmatched. The CDR3 is 15 residues long. The CDR3: CASSQDAGTGREQYF. In nucleotides, the CDR3 is TGTGCCAGCAGCCAAGATGCCGGGACAGGGCGCGAGCAGTACTTC.

This clone occurred a few times. The chain employs TRBV7-9 and TRBJ1-4; D not certain. CDR1 is SEHNR, CDR2 FQNEAQ, per germline (reference sequence). There are 17 residues in the CDR3. V was cut by 3 bases and J by 3 bases, with 17 bases left in between. Written as DNA, the CDR3 is TGTGCCAGCAGCTTCCCCCCAGGAGGCACAGCTAATGAAAAACTGTTTTTT. Residues: CASSFPPGGTANEKLFF.

This chain joins TRBV13 and TRBJ2-7; no clear D. The CDR3 sequence is 14 residues long. The ends were cut back, 5 bases at V and 4 bases at J, with 15 bases in the middle. Germline CDR1 is PRHDT and CDR2 is FYEKMQ (reference sequence). CDR3 coding DNA: TGTGCCAGCAGCCCCGGAAGCCTGTTATACGAGCAGTACTTC. It codes for CASSPGSLLYEQYF.

The chain employs TRBV5-1 and TRBJ1-1; 7 bases match TRBD1. This CDR3 contains 15 residues. The germline gives CDR1 SGHRS, CDR2 YFSETQ. After removal of 0 bases from V and 6 bases from J, the junction contained 8 bases not matched to a gene. The CDR3 sequence is CASSLEAGGIAEAFF. The CDR3 DNA is TGCGCCAGCAGCTTGGAAGCAGGGGGGATCGCTGAAGCTTTCTTT.

The V and J genes are TRBV12-5 and TRBJ2-2; D gene unclear. Germline-derived CDR1 and CDR2 are LGHNT and FRNRAP. Trimming shortened V by 0 bases and J by 5 bases, and 19 bases separated the two germline ends. This CDR3 is 18 amino acids long. The CDR3 bases are TGTGCTAGTGGTTTGGTACGAGGAGCGTTGACGGGTACCGGGGAGCTGTTTTTT. This translates into CASGLVRGALTGTGELFF.

V usage is TRBV7-9 and J usage is TRBJ2-1; D gene ambiguous. CDR1 SEHNR and CDR2 FQNEAQ come from the germline V gene (reference sequence). This CDR3 is 13 amino acids long. Deletions cut 0 bases from V and 5 bases from J, with 5 bases between. This CDR3 is CASSLALDNEQFF. The CDR3 DNA follows: TGTGCCAGCAGCTTAGCGCTTGACAATGAGCAGTTCTTC.

CDR3 DNA sequence: TGTGCCAGCAGTGAGCTGGGGGAGGGCCTGCGGGAGACCCAGTACTTC. It codes for CASSELGEGLRETQYF. V and J are TRBV2 and TRBJ2-5; 7 nucleotides agree with TRBD2. The CDR3 loop spans 16 amino acids. V shed 3 bases, J shed 5 bases, and the junction held 12 bases outside the gene matches. The germline gives CDR1 SNHLY, CDR2 FYNNEI.

The chain carries TRBV7-6 and TRBJ1-3; the match to TRBD1 covers 12 bases. The CDR3 covers 15 residues. Trimming took 5 bases from V and 4 from J; bases not matched to a gene: 3. CDR1 and CDR2 (germline): SGHVS, FNYEAQ. This CDR3 is CASSKGQGAGNTIYF. Here the CDR3 DNA reads TGTGCCAGCAGCAAGGGACAGGGGGCCGGAAACACCATATATTTT.

This chain connects TRBV28 to TRBJ2-5, with 10 bases fitting TRBD2. CDR1 MDHEN and CDR2 SYDVKM come from the germline V gene. J was trimmed by 1 base and V by 5 bases; bases with no gene match: 4. The CDR3 is 15 amino acids. CDR3 DNA: TGTGCCAGCAGTCGACCTAGCGGGAGCCAAGAGACCCAGTACTTC. Its translation: CASSRPSGSQETQYF.

The chain recombines TRBV2 with TRBJ1-1; D unclear. CDR3 length: 15 residues. The V gene's germline CDR1 is SNHLY and CDR2 FYNNEI. The germline V and J ends were trimmed by 3 bases and 4 bases, with 15 bases remaining between them. The chain's CDR3 is CASSDGQALFTEAFF. In DNA, the CDR3 is TGTGCCAGCAGTGACGGGCAGGCCCTGTTCACTGAAGCTTTCTTT.

This chain links TRBV6-1 with TRBJ2-3; 12 bases match TRBD2. Germline V gives CDR1 MNHNS, CDR2 SASEGT. After removal of 6 bases from V and 4 bases from J, the junction contained 5 bases not matched to a gene. The CDR3 length is 15 residues. DNA of the CDR3: TGTGCCAGCAGACCGACTAGCGGGAGCGCAGATACGCAGTATTTT. Translating it yields CASRPTSGSADTQYF.

The chain couples TRBV25-1 to TRBJ2-7, with D possibly called TRBD1 or TRBD2 (6 bases each). Germline loops: CDR1 MGHDK, CDR2 SYGVNS. V lost 7 bases and J lost 2, with 12 bases in between. CDR3 length: 13 residues. The CDR3 reads CASIGGPAYEQYF. CDR3 bases: TGTGCCAGCATTGGGGGGCCTGCCTACGAGCAGTACTTC.

The chain links TRBV7-9 to TRBJ1-2, with D tentatively TRBD1 (5 bases). Trimming removed 8 bases from V and 2 bases from J, with 15 bases in between. CDR1 and CDR2 from the germline V gene are SEHNR and FQNEAQ (reference sequence). This CDR3 comprises 14 residues. The chain's CDR3 is CASLEGQPNYGYTF. The CDR3 region has the DNA TGTGCCAGCCTCGAGGGGCAGCCCAACTATGGCTACACCTTC.